This is a list of T cell receptor beta chains from one sample in a study of T cell repertoires in cytomegalovirus infection. MiXCR was run by TCRdb on the reads, yielding one entry per CDR3 protein. The table lists 80,000 or so distinct CDR3 sequences, 20% to 30% of them singletons. For these receptors, no antigen is known. Here the sequenced sample was CD8+ T cells from cultured PBMCs, taken from culture after CMV antigen stimulation. All receptors come from a human donor in good health (CMV status not recorded). Some clones in this sample may be carry-over from other donors' samples. Both conserved end residues are part of each CDR3.

V gene	J gene	CDR3 protein
TRBV7-8	TRBJ1-6	CASRAETYNSPLHF
TRBV10-3	TRBJ1-2	CAISELGDNMRGYTF
TRBV2	TRBJ2-7	CASSEGASGVEQYF
TRBV6-1	TRBJ1-1	CASRRDRGNTEAFF
TRBV12-3/TRBV12-4	TRBJ2-7	CASSLSRDRTGQYF
TRBV7-6	TRBJ2-5	CASSITTGGKETQYF
TRBV19	TRBJ1-4	CASGETTNEKLFF
TRBV30	TRBJ2-3	CASDRGMGDTQYF
TRBV6-1	TRBJ1-5	CASTEEGGQISNQPQHF
TRBV6-1	TRBJ2-2	CASRRRELSNTGELFF
TRBV29-1	TRBJ2-1	CSVGTSGYNEQFF
TRBV27	TRBJ2-7	CASSIGTGGITSEQYF
TRBV7-2	TRBJ2-1	CASSRGNSGEGQFF
TRBV7-9	TRBJ2-5	CASSQITGAPYQETQYF
TRBV24-1	TRBJ1-2	CATSEGHGYTF
TRBV6-1	TRBJ1-1	CASSPRGGLNTEAFF
TRBV6-5	TRBJ2-7	CASSYSNAGSYEQYF
TRBV27	TRBJ1-2	CASSPGRVADGYTF
TRBV7-9	TRBJ2-7	CASSPGTDYEQYF
TRBV5-4	TRBJ1-1	CASSLGLEENTEAFF
TRBV4-3	TRBJ1-3	CASSQDLSSGNTIYF
TRBV5-4	TRBJ1-1	CASSHGTGGTEAFF
TRBV10-2	TRBJ2-1	CASSESVAGGSYNEQFF
TRBV7-8	TRBJ1-5	CASSSGVGFFSNQPQHF
TRBV7-8	TRBJ2-7	CASSLEGGDPYEQYF
TRBV28	TRBJ2-7	CASSFPHSGGDNEQYF
TRBV30	TRBJ1-1	CAWRGARGNTEAFF
TRBV12-3/TRBV12-4	TRBJ1-1	CASSLGMGGTEAFF
TRBV5-4	TRBJ1-1	CASSRGFRRIRNTEAFF
TRBV9	TRBJ1-2	CASSEGGSHGYTF
TRBV25-1	TRBJ2-2	CASSWTGTGELFF
TRBV20-1	TRBJ2-1	CSAREGTSGRNEQFF
TRBV7-9	TRBJ2-5	CASSLWSGEGETQYF
TRBV7-9	TRBJ1-1	CASSLGQGAANTEAFF
TRBV7-9	TRBJ1-5	CASSPGTGYEGQPQHF
TRBV28	TRBJ2-7	CASSLLGQGAISYEQYF
TRBV6-2/TRBV6-3	TRBJ2-1	CASSYYQGIYNEQFF
TRBV28	TRBJ2-1	CASVSDSPGNEQFF
TRBV19	TRBJ1-2	CASSPGQGSYGYTF
TRBV7-3	TRBJ2-3	CASSLKGSGRDDTQYF
TRBV6-5	TRBJ2-1	CASSYSNRGNEQFF
TRBV6-2/TRBV6-3	TRBJ1-5	CASSLTGGHQPQHF
TRBV6-1	TRBJ2-7	CASSTGLAGGRGYYEQYF
TRBV19	TRBJ2-1	CASSYSYSYNEQFF
TRBV6-5	TRBJ2-1	CASSRRTSGRRTYNEQFF
TRBV6-5	TRBJ1-2	CASSLMGASYGYTF
TRBV7-6	TRBJ1-4	CASSLIRPGQGVANEKLFF
TRBV18	TRBJ2-6	CASSPDDGSGANVLTF
TRBV2	TRBJ1-2	CASSETGRYGYTF
TRBV7-8	TRBJ2-1	CASSLAEGRRYNEQFF
TRBV18	TRBJ2-7	CASSPTGQGTYEQYF
TRBV7-2	TRBJ2-7	CASSLVAYEQYF
TRBV9	TRBJ2-3	CASSQTGTSNGELAQYF
TRBV4-1	TRBJ1-1	CASSQDPSGGGEAFF
TRBV6-6	TRBJ2-3	CASSVLGGQAGDTQYF
TRBV20-1	TRBJ2-1	CSARGWGLEQFF
TRBV20-1	TRBJ1-2	CSARGQGNYGYTF